Each of the 2 T cell receptor beta chains below was sequenced from the same sample in a study of T cell changes during pregnancy in multiple sclerosis. Measured with immunoSEQ multiplex PCR; TCRdb has only the in-frame clones, and not every one. The table includes some 73,000 clones, approximately 92% detected once. Sequenced here: peripheral blood, sampled in the third trimester of pregnancy. These receptors originate from a female donor in good health, enrolled as a control in a pregnancy study.

The rearrangement links TRBV4-3 to TRBJ2-4; the D gene is possibly TRBD2 (5 bases). The V end was cut by 1 base, the J end by 11 bases, with 18 bases between. Germline CDR1 reads LGHNA; CDR2 reads YSLEER. This CDR3 spans 15 amino acids. This chain's CDR3 is CASSQGFSGGRVQYF. As DNA, the CDR3 is TGCGCCAGCAGCCAAGGATTTTCAGGAGGAAGGGTTCAGTACTTC.

This clone was seen only once. The chain carries TRBV12-5 and TRBJ1-1; D remains unclear. Per the germline V gene, CDR1 is LGHNT and CDR2 is FRNRAP. CDR3 length: 14 residues. Trimming removed 0 bases from V and 12 bases from J, with 17 bases in between. The CDR3 loop is CASGLVLPASGTFF. Written as DNA, the CDR3 is TGTGCTAGTGGTTTGGTACTGCCAGCCTCCGGGACTTTCTTT.